Listed here are 20 T cell receptor beta chains from one sample, sequenced in a study of control samples from healthy donors and cancer patients. The protocol was immunoSEQ multiplex PCR, while the TCRdb copy is restricted to in-frame clones and leaves out a portion. Found here are 150,000 to 200,000 clones, around nine tenths of them singletons; the top ten hold just over 1.4%. Sequencing input: blood. These receptors were taken from a man aged 25 to 45 in good health.

Concerning this clone itself: Other DNA sequences in this specimen translate into the identical CDR3. V usage is TRBV2 and J usage is TRBJ1-6, with D possibly TRBD1 on 5 matching bases. V shed 8 bases and J shed 9 bases, with 14 bases lying between them. Germline loops: CDR1 SNHLY, CDR2 FYNNEI. The CDR3 contains 13 residues. This chain's CDR3 is CASGEQGRSPLHF. DNA for the CDR3: TGTGCCAGCGGAGAGCAGGGTCGTTCACCCCTCCACTTT.

The chain links TRBV6-5 to TRBJ1-3, with D possibly matching TRBD1 (6 bases). Germline loops: CDR1 MNHEY, CDR2 SVGAGI. V was clipped by 8 bases and J by 4 bases, with 12 bases between them. This CDR3 region has 13 residues. The DNA for the CDR3 is TGTGCCAGCTATCGACAGGCGGGAAACACCATATATTTT. Protein product: CASYRQAGNTIYF.

The V call is TRBV19, the J call TRBJ1-3, with D perhaps TRBD1 (5 bases). This CDR3 is built from 12 residues. In germline, CDR1 is LNHDA, CDR2 SQIVND (reference sequence). Trimming left V 7 bases short and J 8 bases short, with 12 bases between. The CDR3 is CASMGERYTIYF. The CDR3 DNA follows: TGTGCCAGTATGGGGGAACGATACACCATATATTTT.

The rearrangement links TRBV27 to TRBJ1-4, with a possible D match to TRBD1 (5 bases). Germline lookup yields CDR1 MNHEY and CDR2 SMNVEV (reference sequence). Trimming cost V 6 bases and J 7 bases, with 18 bases left between them. The CDR3 spans 15 residues. In DNA, the CDR3 is TGTGCCAGCAGGTTCGAGGGGACTGAATTTGAAAAACTGTTTTTT. Protein sequence: CASRFEGTEFEKLFF.

V and J are TRBV6-5 and TRBJ1-6, with D possibly TRBD1 on 6 matching bases. The CDR3 loop spans 14 amino acids. The V gene's germline CDR1 is MNHEY and CDR2 SVGAGI. V was shortened by 7 bases and J by 7 bases, with 14 bases between the two germline ends. The CDR3 protein is CASNTGPKNSPLHF. CDR3 nucleotides: TGTGCCAGCAATACAGGGCCGAAAAATTCACCCCTCCACTTT.

The chain joins TRBV5-1 to TRBJ1-3; no definite D call. This CDR3 comprises 14 residues. Trimming took 0 bases from V and 8 from J, leaving 12 bases between them. The V gene's germline CDR1 is SGHRS and CDR2 YFSETQ. The CDR3 DNA follows: TGCGCCAGCAGCTTGGAACCGCCTTTGGACACCATATATTTT. The encoded protein is CASSLEPPLDTIYF.

The genes are TRBV7-2 and TRBJ2-7; D remains ambiguous. This CDR3 spans 14 amino acids. V was shortened by 8 bases and J by 0 bases, with 14 bases between the two germline ends. The germline V gene encodes CDR1 SGHTA and CDR2 FQGNSA. The CDR3 DNA is TGTGCCAGCCATCCGGATATGGGCTCCTACGAGCAGTACTTC. Amino acid sequence: CASHPDMGSYEQYF.

The V and J genes are TRBV5-4 and TRBJ2-5; 8 nucleotides match TRBD2. V trimming: 0 bases; J trimming: 5 bases; junction bases outside the gene matches: 9. The germline V gene encodes CDR1 SGHNT and CDR2 YYREEE (reference sequence). This CDR3 is 16 amino acids long. The CDR3 protein is CASSLAFGGAAETQYF. The CDR3 DNA sequence: TGTGCCAGCAGCTTGGCTTTCGGGGGGGCAGCTGAGACCCAGTACTTC.

CDR3 sequence: CASSTGQANEQYF. The CDR3 DNA reads TGTGCCAGTAGTACGGGACAGGCCAACGAGCAGTACTTC. The chain joins TRBV19 to TRBJ2-7, with 8 bases matching TRBD1. This CDR3 is 13 amino acids long. The germline gives CDR1 LNHDA, CDR2 SQIVND (reference sequence). The trim removed 4 bases at V and 5 bases at J, leaving 4 bases unmatched.

The chain joins TRBV5-4 to TRBJ2-7; 8 nucleotides line up with TRBD1. The CDR3 length is 16 residues. J gave up 4 bases and V 2 bases, and 11 bases lay outside the gene matches. CDR1 is SGHNT, CDR2 YYREEE, per germline (reference sequence). The CDR3 spells CASSLPSGTGIYEQYF. The CDR3 DNA reads TGTGCCAGCAGCTTACCATCCGGGACAGGAATTTACGAGCAGTACTTC.

The gene calls are TRBV5-8 and TRBJ2-7, with 9 positions matching TRBD1. The CDR3 consists of 15 residues. Germline values: CDR1 SGHTS, CDR2 YDEGEE. The V gene end was trimmed by 4 bases and the J gene end by 5 bases; junction bases not matched to a gene: 10. The CDR3 reads CASSNGGTGRNEQYF. In DNA, the CDR3 is TGTGCCAGCAGCAATGGAGGGACAGGGCGCAACGAGCAGTACTTC.

The chain carries TRBV29-1 and TRBJ2-1; 8 bases fit TRBD1. The V gene's germline CDR1 is SQVTM and CDR2 ANQGSEA. Losses at the gene ends were 4 bases for V and 2 bases for J; bases not matched to a gene: 4. The CDR3 is 14 residues long. The CDR3 coding sequence is TGCAGCGTTGCGGGACAGGTACCCTACAATGAGCAGTTCTTC. Its protein is CSVAGQVPYNEQFF.

This clone was counted a single time. V gene TRBV2 combines with J gene TRBJ2-6; the D call may be TRBD1 or TRBD2 (5 bases each). Between the trimmed V and J ends, which lost 8 bases and 2 bases, there was a span of 10 bases. In germline, CDR1 is SNHLY, CDR2 FYNNEI. The CDR3 sequence is 14 residues long. The DNA of the CDR3 is TGTGCCAGCGCCTTGGGGGCTGGGGCCAACGTCCTGACTTTC. It specifies CASALGAGANVLTF.

The rearrangement uses TRBV19 and TRBJ2-7, with D perhaps TRBD1 (6 bases). The germline V gene encodes CDR1 LNHDA and CDR2 SQIVND (reference sequence). This CDR3 spans 14 amino acids. Trimming removed 3 bases from V and 0 bases from J, with 9 bases in between. The CDR3 is CASSIVTGSYEQYF. The CDR3 DNA is TGTGCCAGTAGTATCGTGACAGGCTCCTACGAGCAGTACTTC.

The chain couples TRBV12-3 or TRBV12-4 to TRBJ1-2; TRBD1 might be the D (5 bases). Trimming removed 6 bases from V and 4 bases from J, with 9 bases in between. This CDR3 has 12 amino acids. CDR3 sequence reads: CASSQGIYGYTF. CDR3 DNA: TGTGCCAGCAGCCAGGGAATCTATGGCTACACCTTC.

The gene calls are TRBV19 and TRBJ2-1, with 12 nucleotides matching TRBD2. The V gene end was trimmed by 4 bases and the J gene end by 5 bases; junction bases not matched to a gene: 6. The CDR3 is 16 residues long. The V gene's germline CDR1 is LNHDA and CDR2 SQIVND (reference sequence). For the CDR3, the DNA is TGTGCCAGTAGTACTTTACTAGCGGGAGGTAACAATGAGCAGTTCTTC. Protein sequence: CASSTLLAGGNNEQFF. Supplemented by reference TRBV19 and TRBJ2-1, the full variable domain reads DGGITQSPKYLFRKEGQNVTLSCEQNLNHDAMYWYRQDPGQGLRLIYYSQIVNDFQKGDIAEGYSVSREKKESFPLTVTSAQKNPTAFYLCASSTLLAGGNNEQFFGPGTRLTVL.

V gene TRBV27 combines with J gene TRBJ2-1, with 7 bases matching TRBD1. CDR1 and CDR2 from the germline V gene are MNHEY and SMNVEV (reference sequence). The ends lost 2 bases at V and 3 bases at J; junction bases unmatched: 13. This CDR3 spans 18 amino acids. In DNA form, the CDR3 reads TGTGCCAGCAGTTTACTTCCGGGACAGAGTTCTATCTACAATGAGCAGTTCTTC. It is translated as CASSLLPGQSSIYNEQFF.

The chain joins TRBV12-3 or TRBV12-4 to TRBJ1-5; D gene ambiguous. This CDR3 region has 12 residues. V was shortened by 6 bases and J by 8 bases, with 11 bases between the two germline ends. CDR3 in amino acids: CASSDTREPQHF. The DNA of the CDR3 is TGTGCCAGCAGCGATACAAGGGAGCCCCAGCATTTT.

The table lists this clone with a count of one. V usage is TRBV24-1 and J usage is TRBJ2-2; D call uncertain. CDR1 KGHDR and CDR2 SFDVKD come from the germline V gene. This CDR3 has 14 residues. Between the trimmed V and J ends, which lost 0 bases and 6 bases, there was a span of 7 bases. CDR3 residues: CATSDLGRPGELFF. In DNA, the CDR3 is TGTGCCACCAGTGATTTGGGTCGTCCCGGGGAGCTGTTTTTT.

This chain links TRBV5-4 with TRBJ2-2, with 8 nucleotides matching TRBD2. Germline assignment: CDR1 SGHNT and CDR2 YYREEE (reference sequence). The CDR3 has 17 residues. The V and J ends lost 4 bases and 0 bases, in that order; junction bases with no gene match: 8. The CDR3 here is CASSPIGGDPNTGELFF. Written as DNA, the CDR3 is TGTGCCAGCAGCCCCATCGGGGGGGACCCGAACACCGGGGAGCTGTTTTTT.